This entry lists 8 T cell receptor beta chains sequenced from one sample in a study of shared clonotypes between healthy human individuals. Sequenced by immunoSEQ multiplex PCR; TCRdb stores in-frame clones only, minus some. The sample gives 2,500,000 or so clones, 90% to 95% of which show up once; about 0.13% is in the top ten. Sequenced material: naive CD4+ T cells sorted from blood. Stated subset: CD45RA+ positively selected. These TCRs come from a man aged 18 to 29 in good health.

This clone was detected only once. The genes are TRBV7-8 and TRBJ2-3; 10 bases are a match to TRBD2. CDR1 and CDR2 from the germline V gene are SGHVS and FQNEAQ. The length of the CDR3 is 15 residues. J gave up 1 base and V 3 bases, and 1 base lay outside the gene matches. The CDR3 bases are TGTGCCAGCAGCTTCAGCGGGGGGGGCACAGATACGCAGTATTTT. Translated, it gives CASSFSGGGTDTQYF. Full variable domain (missing parts from reference TRBV7-8 and TRBJ2-3): GAGVSQSPRYKVAKRGQDVALRCDPISGHVSLFWYQQALGQGPEFLTYFQNEAQLDKSGLPSDRFFAERPEGSVSTLKIQRTQQEDSAVYLCASSFSGGGTDTQYFGPGTRLTVL.

The V gene is TRBV5-4, the J gene TRBJ2-5; D is ambiguous. The CDR3 covers 12 residues. The V gene's germline CDR1 is SGHNT and CDR2 YYREEE (reference sequence). The V gene lost 4 bases and the J gene lost 5 bases, with 9 bases spanning the gap. CDR3 loop: CASSILEETQYF. For the CDR3, the DNA is TGTGCCAGCAGCATCCTAGAGGAGACCCAGTACTTC.

This chain links TRBV14 with TRBJ2-5; D unclear. V lost 2 bases to trimming and J lost 1 base, with 8 bases between them. CDR3 length: 14 amino acids. The V gene's germline CDR1 is SGHDN and CDR2 FVKESK. CDR3 loop: CASSQPTLQETQYF. In nucleotides, the CDR3 is TGTGCCAGCAGCCAACCGACACTCCAAGAGACCCAGTACTTC.

The chain links TRBV11-1 to TRBJ2-3; D unresolved. Per germline, CDR1 SGHAT and CDR2 FQDESV (reference sequence). V was cut by 5 bases and J by 0 bases, with 9 bases left in between. The CDR3 spans 14 residues. CDR3 sequence reads: CASSGESSTDTQYF. The CDR3 nucleotides read TGTGCCAGCAGCGGGGAAAGTAGCACAGATACGCAGTATTTT.

This chain connects TRBV5-4 to TRBJ2-1, with TRBD2 identical over 10 bases. This CDR3 region has 19 residues. The V gene's germline CDR1 is SGHNT and CDR2 YYREEE (reference sequence). V dropped 2 bases and J dropped 0; count of bases not matched to a gene: 11. CDR3 nucleotide sequence: TGTGCCAGCAGCTTAGTGTCTAGCGGGGGCCGTAGCTCCTACAATGAGCAGTTCTTC. It translates to CASSLVSSGGRSSYNEQFF.

The chain carries TRBV6-6 and TRBJ1-1, with 8 bases matching TRBD1. The CDR3 consists of 16 residues. CDR1 and CDR2 from the germline V gene are MNHNY and SVGAGI (reference sequence). V lost 5 bases and J lost 0; bases outside the gene matches: 8. The CDR3 here is CASSAWTGWVNTEAFF. The CDR3 coding sequence is TGTGCCAGCAGTGCCTGGACAGGGTGGGTGAACACTGAAGCTTTCTTT.

The rearrangement uses TRBV2 and TRBJ1-4, with D perhaps matching TRBD1 (5 bases). V lost 6 bases to trimming and J lost 7 bases, with 15 bases between them. Germline CDR1 is SNHLY and CDR2 is FYNNEI. The CDR3 is 14 amino acids. The CDR3 nucleotides read TGTGCCAGCAGCCTGGAGGCGGGGACTGAAAAACTGTTTTTT. It yields the protein CASSLEAGTEKLFF.

The V gene is TRBV4-2, the J gene TRBJ1-4; perhaps TRBD1 as D (6 bases). The ends were cut back, 3 bases at V and 5 bases at J, with 16 bases in the middle. This CDR3 has 16 residues. The germline CDR1 and CDR2 sequences are LGHNA and YNFKEQ. This chain's CDR3 is CASSQAITGSNEKLFF. CDR3 bases: TGTGCCAGCAGCCAGGCTATTACAGGGTCGAATGAAAAACTGTTTTTT.